The next 25 T cell receptor beta chains were all read from a single sample in a study of T cell responses to AZD1222 COVID-19 vaccine. This table comes from immunoSEQ multiplex PCR, and its TCRdb copy is limited to in-frame clones, with some not included. The table lists 140,000 or so clones, roughly 90% of them singletons. This specimen consisted of peripheral blood, obtained 28 days after the second AZD1222 dose. All receptors come from an adult who received the AZD1222 COVID-19 vaccine.

This chain connects TRBV24-1 to TRBJ2-7; D remains unclear. Germline CDR1 and CDR2: KGHDR and SFDVKD. Trimming left V 3 bases short and J 9 bases short, with 14 bases between. CDR3 size: 13 residues. CDR3 in DNA: TGTGCCACCAGTGATGGACGGTTGTTGGTGCAGTACTTC. Its protein is CATSDGRLLVQYF.

Here the CDR3 DNA reads TGTGCCAGCAGTGGGGCCCGGGGACGGGAGGGCAATGAGCAGTTCTTC. Amino acid sequence: CASSGARGREGNEQFF. This sequence joins TRBV6-1 and TRBJ2-1; TRBD2 aligns across 8 bases. J was trimmed by 6 bases and V by 4 bases; bases with no gene match: 11. The CDR3 is 16 residues long. Germline assignment: CDR1 MNHNS and CDR2 SASEGT.

J is TRBJ1-3 and V is TRBV19, with D possibly TRBD1 on 6 matching bases. The germline V gene encodes CDR1 LNHDA and CDR2 SQIVND (reference sequence). The CDR3 is 13 residues long. Trimming took off 8 bases at V and 2 bases at J, with 10 bases between the two ends. Here the CDR3 reads CASSRDTGNTIYF. In DNA form, the CDR3 reads TGTGCCAGTTCCCGGGACACTGGAAACACCATATATTTT.

The rearrangement links TRBV5-1 to TRBJ2-5; D remains ambiguous. The CDR3 is 14 amino acids. Germline loops: CDR1 SGHRS, CDR2 YFSETQ. Trimming shortened V by 0 bases and J by 5 bases, and 11 bases separated the two germline ends. The CDR3 DNA reads as TGCGCCAGCAGCTTGGGCCCCAGCCGGGAGACCCAGTACTTC. It specifies CASSLGPSRETQYF.

The gene calls are TRBV2 and TRBJ1-1, with a tentative D call TRBD1 (6 bases). Trimming shortened V by 5 bases and J by 4 bases, and 11 bases separated the two germline ends. Germline CDR1 SNHLY, CDR2 FYNNEI. This CDR3 spans 13 amino acids. In DNA, the CDR3 is TGTGCCAGCAGTAAGGGGGAGGGCACTGAAGCTTTCTTT. It yields the protein CASSKGEGTEAFF.

This chain uses TRBV28 with TRBJ2-7, with TRBD2 matching 7 bases. Germline values: CDR1 MDHEN, CDR2 SYDVKM. The CDR3 is 13 residues long. The junction had 6 bases not matched to a gene; V was cut back by 4 bases and J by 6 bases. CDR3 loop: CASSSLGEGEQYF. For the CDR3, the DNA is TGTGCCAGCAGTTCGCTGGGGGAGGGCGAGCAGTACTTC. Together with reference TRBV28 and TRBJ2-7, the CDR3 gives the full variable domain: DVKVTQSSRYLVKRTGEKVFLECVQDMDHENMFWYRQDPGLGLRLIYFSYDVKMKEKGDIPEGYSVSREKKERFSLILESASTNQTSMYLCASSSLGEGEQYFGPGTRLTVT.

The V and J genes are TRBV7-2 and TRBJ2-6; TRBD1 aligns across 8 bases. Per the germline V gene, CDR1 is SGHTA and CDR2 is FQGNSA. The CDR3 covers 18 residues. After removal of 5 bases from V and 2 bases from J, the junction contained 11 bases not matched to a gene. The CDR3 reads CASSPRYPGGTGANVLTF. The DNA of the CDR3 is TGTGCCAGCAGCCCACGCTATCCAGGGGGCACTGGGGCCAACGTCCTGACTTTC.

The rearrangement links TRBV10-3 to TRBJ2-5; 7 positions agree with TRBD1. Germline V CDR1 and CDR2: ENHRY, SYGVKD. V shed 3 bases and J 4 bases; nucleotides not matched to a gene: 5. CDR3 length: 14 residues. The CDR3 region has the DNA TGTGCCATCAGTGACACAGGGGTTCTAGAGACCCAGTACTTC. The encoded protein is CAISDTGVLETQYF.

The chain carries TRBV19 and TRBJ2-4, with 12 bases identical to TRBD2. The V and J ends lost 7 bases and 3 bases, in that order; junction bases with no gene match: 10. Germline CDR1 and CDR2: LNHDA and SQIVND (reference sequence). CDR3 length: 17 residues. The CDR3 DNA is TGTGCCAGTACCACATCTAGCGGGAGGGACGGCAAAAACATTCAGTACTTC. It specifies CASTTSSGRDGKNIQYF.

V usage is TRBV2 and J usage is TRBJ1-3; D might be TRBD1 (5 bases). The CDR3 loop spans 14 amino acids. Trimming cost V 7 bases and J 4 bases, with 14 bases left between them. The V gene's germline CDR1 is SNHLY and CDR2 FYNNEI. The CDR3 DNA sequence: TGTGCCAGCACCCTGGGGGTCGGGGGAAACACCATATATTTT. Translation: CASTLGVGGNTIYF.

The chain carries TRBV9 and TRBJ1-6; tentatively, D is TRBD1 (5 bases). The CDR3 runs to 15 residues. V lost 3 bases to trimming and J lost 10 bases, with 17 bases between them. Per the germline V gene, CDR1 is SGDLS and CDR2 is YYNGEE. CDR3 protein: CASSGPLGEGSPLHF. CDR3 DNA: TGTGCCAGCAGCGGCCCTTTGGGGGAGGGATCACCCCTCCACTTT.

Only a few counts were recorded for this clone. This chain uses TRBV28 with TRBJ2-2; a possible D gene is TRBD2 (5 bases). The CDR3 runs to 13 residues. Deletions cut 8 bases from V and 5 bases from J, with 12 bases between. CDR1 is MDHEN and CDR2 is SYDVKM in the germline V gene. The CDR3 DNA sequence: TGTGCCAGCGGAGGCTGGCGGACCGGGGAGCTGTTTTTT. As protein: CASGGWRTGELFF. Combining the CDR3 with reference TRBV28 and TRBJ2-2 gives the whole variable domain DVKVTQSSRYLVKRTGEKVFLECVQDMDHENMFWYRQDPGLGLRLIYFSYDVKMKEKGDIPEGYSVSREKKERFSLILESASTNQTSMYLCASGGWRTGELFFGEGSRLTVL.

This clone was recorded once. The rearrangement links TRBV4-2 to TRBJ2-3; 8 bases match TRBD1. Germline CDR1 LGHNA, CDR2 YNFKEQ. The CDR3 covers 15 residues. After removal of 0 bases from V and 2 bases from J, the junction contained 1 base not matched to a gene. The CDR3 DNA is TGTGCCAGCAGCCAAGACCAGGGGGCCACAGATACGCAGTATTTT. As protein: CASSQDQGATDTQYF.

This chain uses TRBV5-1 with TRBJ1-4; 8 nucleotides agree with TRBD1. The ends lost 4 bases at V and 7 bases at J; junction bases unmatched: 12. Germline V lookup: CDR1 SGHRS, CDR2 YFSETQ. This CDR3 has 16 amino acids. CDR3 DNA sequence: TGCGCCAGCAGCACCCGACAGGGGATGGCTGGTGAAAAACTGTTTTTT. Encoded protein: CASSTRQGMAGEKLFF.

The chain carries TRBV9 and TRBJ2-1; 11 nucleotides match TRBD2. CDR3 length: 18 residues. The germline V gene encodes CDR1 SGDLS and CDR2 YYNGEE. J was trimmed by 4 bases and V by 0 bases; bases with no gene match: 9. The CDR3 loop reads CASSVASLGLADYNEQFF. CDR3 nucleotides: TGTGCCAGCAGCGTAGCTTCCTTGGGACTAGCGGATTACAATGAGCAGTTCTTC. The variable domain in full, with the rest retrieved from reference TRBV9 and TRBJ2-1, is DSGVTQTPKHLITATGQRVTLRCSPRSGDLSVYWYQQSLDQGLQFLIQYYNGEERAKGNILERFSAQQFPDLHSELNLSSLELGDSALYFCASSVASLGLADYNEQFFGPGTRLTVL.

The J gene is TRBJ1-2, the V gene TRBV29-1, with a tentative D call TRBD1 (6 bases). Between the trimmed V and J ends, which lost 3 bases and 2 bases, there was a span of 10 bases. The CDR3 runs 13 residues. Germline CDR1 and CDR2: SQVTM and ANQGSEA. The CDR3 sequence: CSVEGATNYGYTF. The DNA of the CDR3 is TGCAGCGTTGAGGGGGCGACGAACTATGGCTACACCTTC.

The J gene is TRBJ1-3, the V gene TRBV18, with TRBD1 as a possible D gene (6 bases). V dropped 3 bases and J dropped 1 base, with 19 bases sitting between them. The CDR3 extends over 18 amino acids. Germline V gene sequence: CDR1 KGHSH, CDR2 LQKENI. In DNA form, the CDR3 reads TGTGCCAGCTCACCCTCTCAAACCTCACAGGGATCTGGAAACACCATATATTTT. This translates into CASSPSQTSQGSGNTIYF.

This clone was detected only once. V usage is TRBV5-1 and J usage is TRBJ1-4; TRBD1 might be the D (6 bases). In germline, CDR1 is SGHRS, CDR2 YFSETQ. V shed 0 bases and J shed 14 bases, with 17 bases lying between them. CDR3 size: 14 residues. The CDR3 is CASSLDAATGELFF. The CDR3 DNA sequence: TGCGCCAGCAGCTTGGACGCCGCGACAGGAGAGCTGTTTTTT.

The chain carries TRBV5-5 and TRBJ1-1, with TRBD1 identical over 8 bases. V gave up 1 base and J gave up 6 bases; unmatched junction bases: 17. Germline V gene lookup returns CDR1 SGHKS and CDR2 YYEKEE (reference sequence). The CDR3 has 18 amino acids. For the CDR3, the DNA is TGTGCCAGCAGCTTGCCCCTTATTGATGTCAGGGGGCTCGCTGAAGCTTTCTTT. Its translation: CASSLPLIDVRGLAEAFF.

The rearrangement joins TRBV27 to TRBJ2-7, with D possibly matching TRBD1 (6 bases). The CDR3 spans 15 residues. The ends were cut back, 2 bases at V and 2 bases at J, with 13 bases in the middle. CDR1 and CDR2 from the germline V gene are MNHEY and SMNVEV (reference sequence). This CDR3 reads CASSLGDGQTYEQYF. CDR3 sequence (DNA): TGTGCCAGCAGTTTAGGAGATGGACAGACCTACGAGCAGTACTTC.

The chain recombines TRBV19 with TRBJ1-1, with TRBD1 identical over 8 bases. The CDR3 length is 13 residues. Per germline, CDR1 LNHDA and CDR2 SQIVND (reference sequence). V lost 10 bases and J lost 3; bases outside the gene matches: 7. The CDR3 bases are TGTGCCACTAGGACAGGGATACACACTGAAGCTTTCTTT. Amino acid sequence: CATRTGIHTEAFF. Together with reference TRBV19 and TRBJ1-1, the CDR3 gives the full variable domain: DGGITQSPKYLFRKEGQNVTLSCEQNLNHDAMYWYRQDPGQGLRLIYYSQIVNDFQKGDIAEGYSVSREKKESFPLTVTSAQKNPTAFYLCATRTGIHTEAFFGQGTRLTVV.

The chain uses TRBV18 and TRBJ1-2; no clear D gene. V dropped 5 bases and J dropped 0 bases, with 1 base sitting between them. The CDR3 length is 11 residues. CDR1 and CDR2 (germline): KGHSH, LQKENI. The CDR3 region is CASSTNYGYTF. The DNA for the CDR3 is TGTGCCAGCTCAACTAACTATGGCTACACCTTC. Full variable domain (rest looked up from reference TRBV18 and TRBJ1-2): NAGVMQNPRHLVRRRGQEARLRCSPMKGHSHVYWYRQLPEEGLKFMVYLQKENIIDESGMPKERFSAEFPKEGPSILRIQQVVRGDSAAYFCASSTNYGYTFGSGTRLTVV.

The chain links TRBV9 to TRBJ2-5; no firm D call. The CDR3 runs to 14 residues. V lost 4 bases, J lost 1 base, and 11 bases lay in between. Germline V gene data show CDR1 as SGDLS and CDR2 as YYNGEE. The CDR3: CASSYSRGQETQYF. The CDR3, as DNA: TGTGCCAGCAGCTATAGCCGAGGCCAAGAGACCCAGTACTTC.

In nucleotides, the CDR3 is TGTGCCAGCAGTAAACTGTACACCGGGGAGCTGTTTTTT. As protein: CASSKLYTGELFF. This rearrangement joins TRBV25-1 to TRBJ2-2; D gene uncertain. Trimming left V 5 bases short and J 3 bases short, with 7 bases between. The CDR3 runs to 13 residues. From germline, CDR1 is MGHDK and CDR2 SYGVNS.

The chain uses TRBV18 and TRBJ1-3; D not resolved. This CDR3 is built from 14 residues. Germline CDR1 reads KGHSH; CDR2 reads LQKENI. Trimming pared 5 bases from V and 0 bases from J, leaving 8 bases between. The CDR3 spells CASSNGPSGNTIYF. CDR3 nucleotides: TGTGCCAGCTCAAACGGGCCCTCTGGAAACACCATATATTTT.